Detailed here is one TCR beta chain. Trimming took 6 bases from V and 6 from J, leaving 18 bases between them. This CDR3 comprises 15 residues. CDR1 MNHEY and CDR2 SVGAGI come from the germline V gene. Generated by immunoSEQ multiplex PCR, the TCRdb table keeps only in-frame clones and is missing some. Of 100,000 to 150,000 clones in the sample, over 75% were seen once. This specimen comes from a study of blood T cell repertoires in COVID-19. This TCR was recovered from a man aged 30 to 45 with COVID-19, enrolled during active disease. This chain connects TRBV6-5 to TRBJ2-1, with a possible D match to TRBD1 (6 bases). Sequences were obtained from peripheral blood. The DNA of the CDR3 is TGTGCCAGCAGCCGCCGGGACACGGAAAGCAATGAGCAGTTCTTC. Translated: CASSRRDTESNEQFF.